The clone carrying this TCR beta chain has only a few counts. Template material for TCR beta VDJ and CDR3 profiling consisted of genomic DNA. MiXCR, run by TCRdb on the reads, gives a single entry per CDR3 protein. The table records 270,000 or so distinct CDR3 sequences, approximately 79% of them present only once. V gave up 6 bases and J gave up 2 bases, with 7 bases separating them. The CDR3 covers 11 residues. In germline, CDR1 is DFQATT, CDR2 SNEGSKA (reference sequence). Sequencing was done on patients that had shown CD8+CD57+ cell expansion by flow cytometry. As a group, the patients uniformly had severe acquired aplastic anemia. By the time of blood sampling, patients had still received no therapy. These data are taken from a study of CD8+CD57+ T cells in acquired aplastic anemia. Across the whole study: The sorted CD4+ and CD8+ cells yielded an average roughly 3 ug of DNA.

The chain joins TRBV20-1 to TRBJ1-2, with unresolved D. The clonotype comes from a human donor with aplastic anemia. Sequenced: sorted CD4+, CD8+, or CD8+CD57+ T cells (not recorded which) from PBMCs. The CDR3 nucleotides are TGCAGTGCCGACAACAACTATGGCTACACCTTC. Amino acid sequence: CSADNNYGYTF.